Shown below are 18 T cell receptor beta chains from a single sample sequenced in a study of blood T cells in healthy people across ages. A J-beta primer mix and a sample-barcoded 5' primer were used in a second PCR of about 6 to 12 cycles. TCRdb re-analysed the 5' RACE reads in MiXCR, keeping a single row per CDR3 protein. The top ten hold approximately 4% of the sample, which has about 800,000 distinct CDR3 sequences, around 25% seen once. In addition, the sample was reused for a study of T cells of mothers and their children.

The specimen was blood. Source of these receptors: a boy between 10 and 17 years old in good health.

This clonotype was seen many times. V usage is TRBV7-9 and J usage is TRBJ1-4, with unresolved D. V lost 3 bases, J lost 5 bases, and 10 bases lay in between. CDR1 is SEHNR and CDR2 is FQNEAQ in the germline V gene (reference sequence). The CDR3 is 14 residues long. The CDR3 nucleotides are TGTGCCAGCAGCTTTTCTTTGAAAAATGAAAAACTGTTTTTT. Its protein product is CASSFSLKNEKLFF.

This rearrangement joins TRBV6-2 or TRBV6-3 to TRBJ2-7; 9 nucleotides match TRBD2. The DNA end is more similar to TRBJ2-1, so the J call may be wrong. CDR3 length: 15 amino acids. The germline gives CDR1 MNHEY, CDR2 SVGEGT. Written as DNA, the CDR3 is TGTGCCAGCACACTCAAGATTAGCGGGAGAGATGAGCAGTTCTTC. Translation gives CASTLKISGRDEQFF.

This clonotype was counted between two and nine times. This rearrangement joins TRBV15 to TRBJ2-5; possibly TRBD2 for D (6 bases). V was clipped by 5 bases and J by 5 bases, with 6 bases between them. Germline values: CDR1 LNHNV, CDR2 YYDKDF (reference sequence). The CDR3 has 11 amino acids. CDR3 protein: CATSGGETQYF. The DNA for the CDR3 is TGTGCCACCAGCGGGGGGGAGACCCAGTACTTC.

This clonotype was seen just once. This rearrangement joins TRBV6-5 to TRBJ1-4; no reliable D call. CDR1 is MNHEY, CDR2 SVGAGI, per germline. The CDR3 runs 15 residues. Trimming cost V 2 bases and J 3 bases, with 10 bases left between them. CDR3 sequence (DNA): TGTGCCAGCAGTTACGTAGGCTCCCCTAATGAAAAACTGTTTTTT. Protein sequence: CASSYVGSPNEKLFF.

The chain is built from TRBV7-2 and TRBJ2-1; D might be TRBD2 (6 bases). The J call could be wrong; TRBJ2-5 is a better fit for the DNA end. The germline gives CDR1 SGHTA, CDR2 FQGNSA. CDR3 length: 14 residues. The CDR3 here is CASMGYAAAGTQYF. CDR3 DNA sequence: TGTGCCAGCATGGGGTATGCGGCAGCGGGGACCCAGTACTTC.

The gene calls are TRBV7-9 and TRBJ2-2, with 8 bases aligning to TRBD1. Germline V CDR1 and CDR2: SEHNR, FQNEAQ (reference sequence). This CDR3 is 15 amino acids long. V lost 3 bases and J lost 7; bases outside the gene matches: 7. The CDR3 bases are TGTGCCAGCAGCTTCCAGGGGACAGGTGGCGGGGAGCTGTTTTTT. It translates to CASSFQGTGGGELFF.

This clonotype was detected only a few times. The chain joins TRBV7-2 to TRBJ2-3; the D is unclear. The CDR3 runs 14 residues. V lost 4 bases and J 4 bases, leaving 12 bases between the germline ends. Germline V CDR1 and CDR2: SGHTA, FQGNSA. The CDR3 loop reads CASSSKRGADTQYF. CDR3 coding DNA: TGTGCCAGCAGCTCGAAGCGTGGCGCAGATACGCAGTATTTT.

This clonotype was seen only a few times. The J gene is TRBJ2-7, the V gene TRBV4-3; TRBD2 is a possible D gene (5 bases). The J call may not be correct, given that the DNA end is closer to TRBJ2-1. The germline CDR1 and CDR2 sequences are LGHNA and YSLEER. CDR3 length: 17 residues. In DNA form, the CDR3 reads TGCGCCAGCAGCCTAAAGGTCGCCAGCGGAAAGGGCAATGAGCAGTTCTTC. Translated: CASSLKVASGKGNEQFF.

This clonotype showed up just a few times. As the CDR3 is not closed by the conserved phenylalanine or tryptophan, this likely results from a read error. This chain uses TRBV4-3 with TRBJ2-1; the match to TRBD2 covers 12 bases. The CDR3 loop spans 16 amino acids. V lost 4 bases, J lost 1 base, and 2 bases stayed unmatched. From germline, CDR1 is LGHNA and CDR2 YSLEER. The CDR3 region has the DNA TGCGCCAGCAGCCCTAGCGGGGGGGCTTCCTACAATGAGCAGTTCCTC. This gives the protein CASSPSGGASYNEQFL.

This clonotype was counted a few times. The chain is built from TRBV6-2 or TRBV6-3 and TRBJ2-2; D ambiguous. The germline gives CDR1 MNHEY, CDR2 SVGEGT. Trimming stripped 1 base from V and 1 base from J, with 7 bases between. The CDR3 contains 15 residues. CDR3 protein: CASSYFLRNTGELFF. For the CDR3, the DNA is TGTGCCAGCAGTTACTTCCTTAGGAACACCGGGGAGCTGTTTTTT.

The V call is TRBV9, the J call TRBJ2-1, with unresolved D. The CDR3 spans 12 residues. Germline values: CDR1 SGDLS, CDR2 YYNGEE. Between the trimmed V and J ends, which lost 0 bases and 8 bases, there was a span of 6 bases. The CDR3 nucleotides read TGTGCCAGCAGCGTAGGGTCTCATGAGCAGTTCTTC. It codes for CASSVGSHEQFF.

This clonotype came up a few times. The rearrangement links TRBV29-1 to TRBJ1-1, with D possibly being TRBD1 (5 bases). Germline V lookup: CDR1 SQVTM, CDR2 ANQGSEA. V was shortened by 5 bases and J by 10 bases, with 11 bases between the two germline ends. CDR3 length equals 10 residues. CDR3 nucleotides: TGCAGCGTTCTGCAGGGAAGAGCTTTCTTT. It is translated as CSVLQGRAFF.

The V gene is TRBV11-2, the J gene TRBJ2-5, with D perhaps matching TRBD1 or TRBD2 (5 bases each). With the DNA end fitting TRBJ2-7 better, the J assignment may be wrong. CDR1 is SGHAT, CDR2 FQNNGV, per germline. The CDR3 is made up of 14 amino acids. Here the CDR3 reads CASSFWGFFHEQYF. The CDR3 coding sequence is TGTGCCAGCAGCTTCTGGGGGTTTTTCCACGAGCAGTACTTC.

J is TRBJ1-5 and V is TRBV6-6; a weak D match, TRBD1 (5 bases). CDR1 is MNHNY and CDR2 is SVGAGI in the germline V gene (reference sequence). The CDR3 contains 14 residues. V gave up 7 bases and J gave up 6 bases, with 16 bases separating them. In nucleotides, the CDR3 is TGTGCCAGCATAGGGGAAACCTCAAGTCAGCCCCAGCATTTT. It is translated as CASIGETSSQPQHF.

This clonotype was seen a few times. The chain links TRBV11-1 to TRBJ2-7; 10 nucleotides align to TRBD2. Trimming removed 3 bases from V and 1 base from J; junction bases left unmatched: 6. Germline CDR1 and CDR2: SGHAT and FQDESV (reference sequence). The CDR3 spans 16 residues. The CDR3 region is CASSFGLAVTSYEQYF. The CDR3 DNA is TGTGCCAGCAGCTTTGGACTAGCGGTTACATCCTACGAGCAGTACTTC.

The chain combines TRBV28 with TRBJ1-2, with 7 bases that match TRBD1. This CDR3 has 13 residues. The germline CDR1 and CDR2 sequences are MDHEN and SYDVKM. Trimming at V came to 9 bases and at J to 4 bases, leaving 8 bases not matched to a gene. The CDR3 DNA reads as TGTGCCAGTAATTCAGACAGGGTCTATGGCTACACCTTC. Protein: CASNSDRVYGYTF.

The chain uses TRBV4-2 and TRBJ2-7, with TRBD2 matching over 12 bases. The CDR3 has 15 residues. V gave up 6 bases and J gave up 0 bases; unmatched junction bases: 3. Germline CDR1 is LGHNA and CDR2 is YNFKEQ. The CDR3 coding sequence is TGTGCCAGCAGTTGGACTAGCGGGGACTCCTACGAGCAGTACTTC. Protein: CASSWTSGDSYEQYF.

This chain links TRBV5-5 with TRBJ1-1; 7 positions agree with TRBD1. The J segment lost 4 bases and the V segment lost 2 bases, leaving 5 bases of the junction unmatched. From germline, CDR1 is SGHKS and CDR2 YYEKEE (reference sequence). This CDR3 comprises 14 residues. CDR3 sequence reads: CASSFGTGVTEAFF. CDR3 DNA sequence: TGTGCCAGCAGCTTCGGAACAGGGGTCACTGAAGCTTTCTTT.